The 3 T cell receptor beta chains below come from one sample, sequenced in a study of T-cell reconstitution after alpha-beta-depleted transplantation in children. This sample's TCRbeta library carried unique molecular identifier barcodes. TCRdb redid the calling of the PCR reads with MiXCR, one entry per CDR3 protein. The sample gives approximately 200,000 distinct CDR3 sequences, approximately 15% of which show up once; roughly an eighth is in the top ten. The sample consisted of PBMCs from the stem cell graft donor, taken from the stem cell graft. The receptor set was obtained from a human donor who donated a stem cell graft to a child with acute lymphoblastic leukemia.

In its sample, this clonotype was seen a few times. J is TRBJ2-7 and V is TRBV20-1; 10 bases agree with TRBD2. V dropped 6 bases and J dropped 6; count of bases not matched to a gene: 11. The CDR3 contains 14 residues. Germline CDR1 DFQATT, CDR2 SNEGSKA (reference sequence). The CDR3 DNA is TGCAGTGCGACGAGCGGGAGGGCCACGGTCGAGCAGTACTTC. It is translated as CSATSGRATVEQYF.

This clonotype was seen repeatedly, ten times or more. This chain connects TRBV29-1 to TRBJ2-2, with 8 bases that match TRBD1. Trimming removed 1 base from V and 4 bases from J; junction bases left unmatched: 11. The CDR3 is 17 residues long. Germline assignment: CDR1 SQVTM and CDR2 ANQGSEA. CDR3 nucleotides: TGCAGCGTTGAAGCCCTTGGAGGGACAGGCTCCACCGGGGAGCTGTTTTTT. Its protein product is CSVEALGGTGSTGELFF.

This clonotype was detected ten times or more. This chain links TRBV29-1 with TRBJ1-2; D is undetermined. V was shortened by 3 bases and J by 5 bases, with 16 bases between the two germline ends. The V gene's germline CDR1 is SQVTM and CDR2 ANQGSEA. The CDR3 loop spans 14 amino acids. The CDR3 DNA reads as TGCAGCGTTGACCCCCGGGAGGGTGAATATGGCTACACCTTC. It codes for CSVDPREGEYGYTF. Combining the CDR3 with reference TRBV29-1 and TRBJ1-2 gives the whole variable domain SAVISQKPSRDICQRGTSLTIQCQVDSQVTMMFWYRQQPGQSLTLIATANQGSEATYESGFVIDKFPISRPNLTFSTLTVSNMSPEDSSIYLCSVDPREGEYGYTFGSGTRLTVV.